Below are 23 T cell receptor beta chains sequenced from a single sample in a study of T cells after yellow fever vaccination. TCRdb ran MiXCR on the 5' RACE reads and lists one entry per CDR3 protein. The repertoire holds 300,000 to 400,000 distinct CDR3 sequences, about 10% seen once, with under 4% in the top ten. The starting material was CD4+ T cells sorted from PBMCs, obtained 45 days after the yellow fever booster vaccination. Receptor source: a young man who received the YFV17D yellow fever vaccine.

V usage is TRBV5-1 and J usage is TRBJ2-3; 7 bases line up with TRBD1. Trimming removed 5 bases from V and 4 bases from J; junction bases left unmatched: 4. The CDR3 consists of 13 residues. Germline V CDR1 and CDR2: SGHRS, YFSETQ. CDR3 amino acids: CASSKGASDTQYF. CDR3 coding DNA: TGCGCCAGCAGTAAGGGGGCGTCAGATACGCAGTATTTT.

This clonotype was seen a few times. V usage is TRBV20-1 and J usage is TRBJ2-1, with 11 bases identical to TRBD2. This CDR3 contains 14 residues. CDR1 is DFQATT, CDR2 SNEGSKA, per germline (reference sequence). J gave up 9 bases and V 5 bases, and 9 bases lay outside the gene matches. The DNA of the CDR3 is TGCAGTGCTCTTAGCGGGGGGGCCGGGAGTGAGCAGTTCTTC. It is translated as CSALSGGAGSEQFF.

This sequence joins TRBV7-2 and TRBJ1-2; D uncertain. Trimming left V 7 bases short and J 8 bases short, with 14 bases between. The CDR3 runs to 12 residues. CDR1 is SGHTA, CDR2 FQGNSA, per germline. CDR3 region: CASTLTPGGYTF. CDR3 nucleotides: TGTGCCAGCACGTTAACCCCGGGCGGCTACACCTTC.

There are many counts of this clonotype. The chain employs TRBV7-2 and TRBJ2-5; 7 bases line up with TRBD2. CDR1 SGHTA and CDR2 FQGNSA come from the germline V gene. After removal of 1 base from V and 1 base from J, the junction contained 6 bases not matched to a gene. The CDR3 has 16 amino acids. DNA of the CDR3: TGTGCCAGCAGCTTAGGAACGGCTAGCGGCCAAGAGACCCAGTACTTC. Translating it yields CASSLGTASGQETQYF.

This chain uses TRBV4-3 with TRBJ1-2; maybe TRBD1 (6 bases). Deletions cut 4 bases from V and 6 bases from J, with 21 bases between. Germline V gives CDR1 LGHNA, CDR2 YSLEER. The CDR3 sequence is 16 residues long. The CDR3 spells CASSRDRTAPIHGYTF. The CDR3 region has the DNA TGCGCCAGCAGCCGCGATCGGACAGCCCCTATTCATGGCTACACCTTC.

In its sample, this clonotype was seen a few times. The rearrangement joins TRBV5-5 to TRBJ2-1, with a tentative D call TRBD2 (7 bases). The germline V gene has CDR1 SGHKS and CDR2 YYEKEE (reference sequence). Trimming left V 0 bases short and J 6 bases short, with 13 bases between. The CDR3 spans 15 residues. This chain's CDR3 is CASSLGRGGLNEQFF. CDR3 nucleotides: TGTGCCAGCAGCTTGGGGAGGGGGGGCCTCAATGAGCAGTTCTTC.

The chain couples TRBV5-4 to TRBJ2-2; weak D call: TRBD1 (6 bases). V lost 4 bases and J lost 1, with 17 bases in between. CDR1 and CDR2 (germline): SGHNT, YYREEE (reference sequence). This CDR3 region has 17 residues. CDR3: CASSGGGRLQNTGELFF. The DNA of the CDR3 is TGTGCCAGCAGCGGGGGCGGTCGTCTACAGAACACCGGGGAGCTGTTTTTT.

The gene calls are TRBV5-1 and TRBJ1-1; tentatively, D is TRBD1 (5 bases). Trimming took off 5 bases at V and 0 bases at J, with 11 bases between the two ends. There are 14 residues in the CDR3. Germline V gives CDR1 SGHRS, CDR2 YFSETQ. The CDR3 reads CASRFDSMNTEAFF. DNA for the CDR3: TGCGCCAGCAGGTTCGACAGCATGAACACTGAAGCTTTCTTT.

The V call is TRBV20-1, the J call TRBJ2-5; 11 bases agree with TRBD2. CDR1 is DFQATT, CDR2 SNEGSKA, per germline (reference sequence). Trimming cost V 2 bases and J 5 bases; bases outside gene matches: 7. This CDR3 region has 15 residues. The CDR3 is CSARFLAGGGETQYF. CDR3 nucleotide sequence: TGCAGTGCTAGATTCCTAGCGGGGGGCGGGGAGACCCAGTACTTC.

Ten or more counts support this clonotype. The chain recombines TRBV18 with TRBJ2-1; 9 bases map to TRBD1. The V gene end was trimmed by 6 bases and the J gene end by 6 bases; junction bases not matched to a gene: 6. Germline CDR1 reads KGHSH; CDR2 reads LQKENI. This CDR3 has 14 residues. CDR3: CASSPGTGFNEQFF. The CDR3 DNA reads TGTGCCAGCTCCCCCGGGACAGGGTTCAATGAGCAGTTCTTC.

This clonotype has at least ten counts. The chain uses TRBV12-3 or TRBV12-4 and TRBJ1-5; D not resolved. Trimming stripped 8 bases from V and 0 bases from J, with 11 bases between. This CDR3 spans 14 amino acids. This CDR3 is CASHPGYSNQPQHF. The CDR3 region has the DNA TGTGCCAGCCATCCCGGTTATAGCAATCAGCCCCAGCATTTT.

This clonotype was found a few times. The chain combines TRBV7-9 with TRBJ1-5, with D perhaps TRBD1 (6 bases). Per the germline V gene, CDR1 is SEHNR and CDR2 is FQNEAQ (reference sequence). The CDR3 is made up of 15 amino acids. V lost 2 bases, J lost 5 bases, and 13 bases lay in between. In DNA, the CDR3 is TGTGCCAGCAGCTTATTTGCAGGGGCCGATCAGCCCCAGCATTTT. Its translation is CASSLFAGADQPQHF. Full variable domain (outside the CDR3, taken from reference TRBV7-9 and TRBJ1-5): DTGVSQNPRHKITKRGQNVTFRCDPISEHNRLYWYRQTLGQGPEFLTYFQNEAQLEKSRLLSDRFSAERPKGSFSTLEIQRTEQGDSAMYLCASSLFAGADQPQHFGDGTRLSIL.

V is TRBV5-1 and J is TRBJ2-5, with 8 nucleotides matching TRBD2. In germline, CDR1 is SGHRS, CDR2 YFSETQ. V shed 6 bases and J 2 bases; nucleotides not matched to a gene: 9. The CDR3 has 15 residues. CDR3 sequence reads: CASTDGGGRQETQYF. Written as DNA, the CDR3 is TGCGCCAGCACTGACGGGGGGGGACGGCAAGAGACCCAGTACTTC.

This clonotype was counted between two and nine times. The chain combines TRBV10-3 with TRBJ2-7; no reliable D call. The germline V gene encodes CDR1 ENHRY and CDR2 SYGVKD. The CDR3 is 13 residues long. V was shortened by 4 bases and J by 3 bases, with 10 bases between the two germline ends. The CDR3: CAISVGPYYEQYF. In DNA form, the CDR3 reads TGTGCCATCAGTGTCGGTCCTTACTACGAGCAGTACTTC.

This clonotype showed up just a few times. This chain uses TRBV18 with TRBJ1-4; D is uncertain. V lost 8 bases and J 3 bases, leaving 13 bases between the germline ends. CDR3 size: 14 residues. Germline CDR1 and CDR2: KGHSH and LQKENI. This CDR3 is CASTRSGANEKLFF. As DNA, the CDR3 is TGTGCCAGCACCCGATCCGGAGCTAATGAAAAACTGTTTTTT.

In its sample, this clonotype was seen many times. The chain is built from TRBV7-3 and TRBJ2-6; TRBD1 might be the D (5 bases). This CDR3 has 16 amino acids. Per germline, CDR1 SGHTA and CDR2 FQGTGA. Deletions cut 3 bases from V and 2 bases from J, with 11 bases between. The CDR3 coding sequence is TGTGCCAGCAGCTTCCAGGGTCCCCCTGGGGCCAACGTCCTGACTTTC. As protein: CASSFQGPPGANVLTF.

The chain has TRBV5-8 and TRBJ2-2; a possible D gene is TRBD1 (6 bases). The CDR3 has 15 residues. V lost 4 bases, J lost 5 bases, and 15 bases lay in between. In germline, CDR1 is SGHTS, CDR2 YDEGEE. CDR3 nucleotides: TGTGCCAGCAGCGGGGGCCAGGTTCAGACCGGGGAGCTGTTTTTT. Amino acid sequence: CASSGGQVQTGELFF.

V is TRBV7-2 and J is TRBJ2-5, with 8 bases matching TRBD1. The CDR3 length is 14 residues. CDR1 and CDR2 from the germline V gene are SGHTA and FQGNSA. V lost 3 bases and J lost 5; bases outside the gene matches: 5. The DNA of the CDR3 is TGTGCCAGCAGCTTCCTGACAGGGGCGGAGACCCAGTACTTC. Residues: CASSFLTGAETQYF.

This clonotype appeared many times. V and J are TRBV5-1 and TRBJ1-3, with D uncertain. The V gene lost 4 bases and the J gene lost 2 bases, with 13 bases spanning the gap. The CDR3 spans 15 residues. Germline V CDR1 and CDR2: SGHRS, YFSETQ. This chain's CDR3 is CASSPTDPPGNTIYF. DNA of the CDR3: TGCGCCAGCAGCCCGACGGACCCGCCTGGAAACACCATATATTTT.

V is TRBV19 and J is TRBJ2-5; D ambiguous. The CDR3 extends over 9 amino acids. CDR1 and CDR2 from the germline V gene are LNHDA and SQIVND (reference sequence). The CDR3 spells CVFDRPQYF. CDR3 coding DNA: TGTGTCTTCGATAGACCCCAGTACTTC.

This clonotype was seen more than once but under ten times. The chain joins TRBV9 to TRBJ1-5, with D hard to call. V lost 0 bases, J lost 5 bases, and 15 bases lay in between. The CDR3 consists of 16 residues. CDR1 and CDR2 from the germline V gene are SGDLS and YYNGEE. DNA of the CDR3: TGTGCCAGCAGCGTAGGAACGGGCAGGAGATATCAGCCCCAGCATTTT. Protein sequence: CASSVGTGRRYQPQHF. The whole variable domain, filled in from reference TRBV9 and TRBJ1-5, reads DSGVTQTPKHLITATGQRVTLRCSPRSGDLSVYWYQQSLDQGLQFLIQYYNGEERAKGNILERFSAQQFPDLHSELNLSSLELGDSALYFCASSVGTGRRYQPQHFGDGTRLSIL.

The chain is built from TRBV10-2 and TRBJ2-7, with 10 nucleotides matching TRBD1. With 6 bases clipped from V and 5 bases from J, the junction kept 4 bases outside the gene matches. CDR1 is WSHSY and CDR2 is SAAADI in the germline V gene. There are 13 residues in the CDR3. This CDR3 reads CASRGQGRNEQYV. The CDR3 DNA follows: TGCGCCAGCAGGGGACAGGGGCGCAACGAGCAGTACGTC.

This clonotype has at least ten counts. Written as DNA, the CDR3 is TGTGCCAGCAGTTCCGGGACAGCGAATGAAAAACTGTTTTTT. Protein product: CASSSGTANEKLFF. The chain carries TRBV12-3 or TRBV12-4 and TRBJ1-4, with TRBD1 identical over 7 bases. V lost 4 bases, J lost 5 bases, and 4 bases stayed unmatched. CDR3 length: 14 residues.